Each of the 23 T cell receptor beta chains below was sequenced from the same sample in a study of CD8+ T cells in alopecia areata. Extraction of RNA preceded its reverse transcription into cDNA, which served as the sequencing template. The repertoire was sequenced with immunoSEQ multiplex PCR; TCRdb's copy has only in-frame clones and lacks some. Of hundreds of thousands of clones in the sample, roughly 63% were seen once. This sample's treatment: oral pan-JAK inhibitor, 5-10 mg twice daily. Sequences were derived from CD4+ T cells sorted from blood, sampled at approximately week 51, from a patient treated with tofacitinib. The receptors shown here come from a human donor with alopecia areata.

This clone is a singleton in its sample. This rearrangement joins TRBV2 to TRBJ2-5; D remains unclear. The V end lost 4 bases, the J end lost 0 bases, and 6 bases lay between the germline ends. The CDR3 has 13 amino acids. Germline lookup yields CDR1 SNHLY and CDR2 FYNNEI. The CDR3 nucleotides read TGTGCCAGCAGTGTTTGGTACCAAGAGACCCAGTACTTC. It yields the protein CASSVWYQETQYF.

This clone has just a few counts. The CDR3 spells CASTSGTASYEQYF. CDR3 nucleotides: TGTGCCAGCACTTCCGGGACAGCATCCTACGAGCAGTACTTC. V is TRBV7-9 and J is TRBJ2-7; 7 nucleotides agree with TRBD1. The CDR3 totals 14 residues. Germline-derived CDR1 and CDR2 are SEHNR and FQNEAQ (reference sequence). V was clipped by 7 bases and J by 1 base; unmatched bases: 7.

The V call is TRBV6-5, the J call TRBJ2-7, with 10 bases matching TRBD1. With 8 bases clipped from V and 3 bases from J, the junction kept 4 bases outside the gene matches. CDR3 length equals 13 residues. The V gene's germline CDR1 is MNHEY and CDR2 SVGAGI. The DNA of the CDR3 is TGTGCCAGCTCGGGGACAGGGGTCTACGAGCAGTACTTC. This sequence encodes CASSGTGVYEQYF.

This clone came up a few times. The V and J genes are TRBV30 and TRBJ2-5; 9 positions agree with TRBD2. Unmatched junction bases numbered 17, after V lost 7 bases and J lost 2 bases. This CDR3 has 17 residues. Germline V CDR1 and CDR2: GTSNPN, SVGIG (reference sequence). The CDR3 here is CASGGTSSGLKQETQYF. The CDR3 nucleotides are TGTGCCTCAGGGGGGACTAGCTCAGGGTTGAAGCAAGAGACCCAGTACTTC.

The chain links TRBV27 to TRBJ2-5, with 8 bases lining up with TRBD1. This CDR3 has 16 residues. CDR1 MNHEY and CDR2 SMNVEV come from the germline V gene (reference sequence). Trimming took 3 bases from V and 0 from J; bases not matched to a gene: 6. DNA of the CDR3: TGTGCCAGCAGTTTGAGGACAGGGAGGTACCAAGAGACCCAGTACTTC. Protein product: CASSLRTGRYQETQYF.

The chain carries TRBV4-2 and TRBJ2-3; D possibly matches TRBD1 or TRBD2 (5 bases each). Trimming took 0 bases from V and 4 from J, leaving 11 bases between them. Per the germline V gene, CDR1 is LGHNA and CDR2 is YNFKEQ. The CDR3 is made up of 15 amino acids. This CDR3 is CASSQDRDHPDTQYF. The CDR3 nucleotides read TGTGCCAGCAGCCAAGATCGGGACCACCCAGATACGCAGTATTTT.

This rearrangement joins TRBV20-1 to TRBJ1-1; D is ambiguous. The CDR3 is 10 amino acids. Germline loops: CDR1 DFQATT, CDR2 SNEGSKA (reference sequence). Deletions cut 6 bases from V and 7 bases from J, with 9 bases between. The CDR3 spells CSAARSEAFF. The CDR3 DNA is TGCAGTGCCGCGAGGAGTGAAGCTTTCTTT.

This clone came up a few times. The V call is TRBV7-2, the J call TRBJ2-2; D may be TRBD2 (5 bases). CDR1 is SGHTA, CDR2 FQGNSA, per germline. V was trimmed by 8 bases and J by 4 bases, leaving 14 bases between them. This CDR3 comprises 14 residues. For the CDR3, the DNA is TGTGCCAGCCTCGTCGGGGTCGGCACCGGGGAGCTGTTTTTT. Translating gives CASLVGVGTGELFF.

The chain's CDR3 is CSVGRTGIEQYF. The CDR3 nucleotides are TGCAGCGTTGGGCGGACAGGGATCGAGCAGTACTTC. The J gene is TRBJ2-7, the V gene TRBV29-1; 8 bases align to TRBD1. The CDR3 spans 12 residues. CDR1 and CDR2 (germline): SQVTM, ANQGSEA. After removal of 4 bases from V and 6 bases from J, the junction contained 5 bases not matched to a gene.

The chain combines TRBV29-1 with TRBJ1-2; the match to TRBD1 covers 9 bases. V shed 6 bases and J 1 base; nucleotides not matched to a gene: 3. CDR1 and CDR2 (germline): SQVTM, ANQGSEA. The CDR3 is 13 amino acids. As DNA, the CDR3 is TGCAGCGTCCGGGACAGGGATAACTATGGCTACACCTTC. Its translation is CSVRDRDNYGYTF. The full variable domain, in which reference TRBV29-1 and TRBJ1-2 provide the parts outside the CDR3, is SAVISQKPSRDICQRGTSLTIQCQVDSQVTMMFWYRQQPGQSLTLIATANQGSEATYESGFVIDKFPISRPNLTFSTLTVSNMSPEDSSIYLCSVRDRDNYGYTFGSGTRLTVV.

This sequence joins TRBV10-2 and TRBJ1-5, with D unresolved. Trimming stripped 1 base from V and 4 bases from J, with 8 bases between. Germline V gene data show CDR1 as WSHSY and CDR2 as SAAADI. This CDR3 comprises 14 residues. The CDR3 sequence is CASSELGLNQPQHF. The DNA of the CDR3 is TGCGCCAGCAGTGAGTTAGGCCTTAATCAGCCCCAGCATTTT.

V is TRBV27 and J is TRBJ1-6, with TRBD1 as a possible D gene (5 bases). Per the germline V gene, CDR1 is MNHEY and CDR2 is SMNVEV (reference sequence). Trimming pared 1 base from V and 1 base from J, leaving 5 bases between. The CDR3 consists of 15 residues. The CDR3 is CASSLWGSYNSPLHF. In nucleotides, the CDR3 is TGTGCCAGCAGTTTATGGGGGTCCTATAATTCACCCCTCCACTTT.

This clone was observed a handful of times. The chain is built from TRBV6-5 and TRBJ2-3; D is possibly TRBD1 (6 bases). V was shortened by 6 bases and J by 5 bases, with 15 bases between the two germline ends. CDR1 is MNHEY, CDR2 SVGAGI, per germline. This CDR3 region has 14 residues. The chain's CDR3 is CASSPLGAGDTQYF. CDR3 nucleotides: TGTGCCAGCAGCCCCCTGGGGGCGGGAGATACGCAGTATTTT.

The chain couples TRBV11-2 to TRBJ2-3; the match to TRBD2 covers 11 bases. This CDR3 region has 18 residues. Germline V gives CDR1 SGHAT, CDR2 FQNNGV. Trimming took 3 bases from V and 0 from J; bases not matched to a gene: 8. CDR3 coding DNA: TGTGCCAGCAGCTTGGGGCTGACTAGCGGGGCTAGCACAGATACGCAGTATTTT. It codes for CASSLGLTSGASTDTQYF.

V and J are TRBV4-3 and TRBJ2-1, with 9 bases identical to TRBD2. J was trimmed by 0 bases and V by 6 bases; bases with no gene match: 0. This CDR3 spans 14 amino acids. Germline V gene sequence: CDR1 LGHNA, CDR2 YSLEER. The CDR3: CASSSGSSYNEQFF. The CDR3 DNA sequence: TGCGCCAGCAGTAGCGGGAGCTCCTACAATGAGCAGTTCTTC.

This chain joins TRBV6-5 and TRBJ1-1; 10 nucleotides match TRBD1. The CDR3 covers 13 residues. The junction had 6 bases not matched to a gene; V was cut back by 5 bases and J by 9 bases. CDR1 MNHEY and CDR2 SVGAGI come from the germline V gene. For the CDR3, the DNA is TGTGCCAGCAGTACAAGGACAGGGGGGAAAGCTTTCTTT. Translation: CASSTRTGGKAFF.

A few counts support this clone. This rearrangement joins TRBV7-9 to TRBJ2-1; 11 bases map to TRBD2. Trimming took 4 bases from V and 3 from J; bases not matched to a gene: 2. This CDR3 is 15 amino acids long. Germline V CDR1 and CDR2: SEHNR, FQNEAQ (reference sequence). The CDR3 is CASSSGLADYNEQFF. The DNA of the CDR3 is TGTGCCAGCAGCTCGGGACTAGCGGACTACAATGAGCAGTTCTTC.

This sequence joins TRBV5-4 and TRBJ1-2; D is unclear. Trimming left V 6 bases short and J 7 bases short, with 16 bases between. CDR3 length: 13 residues. Germline values: CDR1 SGHNT, CDR2 YYREEE (reference sequence). Here the CDR3 reads CASTQYGLSGYTF. In DNA, the CDR3 is TGTGCCAGCACCCAATACGGTCTTAGTGGCTACACCTTC.

The genes are TRBV25-1 and TRBJ2-5; the match to TRBD1 covers 9 bases. The CDR3 contains 16 residues. Germline CDR1 is MGHDK and CDR2 is SYGVNS. Germline trimming cut 1 base from V and 5 bases from J; bases unmatched to any gene: 8. CDR3: CASSEFGGQGMETQYF. The CDR3 coding sequence is TGTGCCAGCAGTGAATTTGGGGGACAGGGAATGGAGACCCAGTACTTC.

This chain joins TRBV27 and TRBJ2-7; D may be TRBD1 (6 bases). The germline CDR1 and CDR2 sequences are MNHEY and SMNVEV (reference sequence). The V gene lost 5 bases and the J gene lost 2 bases, with 13 bases spanning the gap. There are 14 residues in the CDR3. CDR3 nucleotide sequence: TGTGCCAGCAGTCTCTGGGGGACACCCTACGAGCAGTACTTC. Its protein product is CASSLWGTPYEQYF.

The chain combines TRBV9 with TRBJ2-3, with a weak D call TRBD2 (6 bases). Germline lookup yields CDR1 SGDLS and CDR2 YYNGEE. The CDR3 covers 14 residues. Trimming stripped 1 base from V and 4 bases from J, with 10 bases between. The CDR3 nucleotides read TGTGCCAGCAGCGTAACGGGGGTCGCAGATACGCAGTATTTT. Translating gives CASSVTGVADTQYF.

V gene TRBV30 combines with J gene TRBJ1-5, with TRBD1 matching over 8 bases. CDR1 and CDR2 from the germline V gene are GTSNPN and SVGIG (reference sequence). The CDR3 is 16 residues long. After removal of 0 bases from V and 2 bases from J, the junction contained 6 bases not matched to a gene. The CDR3 reads CAWSVGTGFGNQPQHF. CDR3 DNA sequence: TGTGCCTGGAGTGTAGGGACAGGCTTCGGCAATCAGCCCCAGCATTTT.

The chain links TRBV5-6 to TRBJ2-5; the match to TRBD2 covers 7 bases. J lost 2 bases, V lost 2 bases, and 3 bases had no gene match. This CDR3 has 14 residues. Germline V CDR1 and CDR2: SGHDT, YYEEEE. The CDR3: CASSLSGDQETQYF. The CDR3 DNA reads TGTGCCAGCAGCTTAAGCGGGGATCAAGAGACCCAGTACTTC.